Shown below are 23 T cell receptor beta chains from a single sample sequenced in a study of blood T cell repertoires in COVID-19. Using immunoSEQ multiplex PCR, the repertoire was profiled, and TCRdb retains in-frame clones only, with some absent. The profile covers around 34,000 clones, with approximately 83% appearing a single time and 3% to 4.5% taken by the ten largest. The sample was peripheral blood. All receptors come from a man over 45 with acute or convalescent COVID-19.

This sequence joins TRBV6-5 and TRBJ2-1, with D uncertain. The CDR3 consists of 14 residues. Trimming removed 5 bases at V and 0 bases at J, with 8 bases between. Germline V CDR1 and CDR2: MNHEY, SVGAGI. CDR3 protein: CASSPSFSYNEQFF. The CDR3 nucleotides read TGTGCCAGCAGTCCCTCCTTCTCCTACAATGAGCAGTTCTTC.

CDR3 in DNA: TGTGCCAGCTCACAACCTCACCGACTAGCACTCGTCTACGAGCAGTACTTC. Its protein is CASSQPHRLALVYEQYF. V is TRBV18 and J is TRBJ2-7; 7 bases match TRBD2. V shed 4 bases, J shed 3 bases, and the junction held 15 bases outside the gene matches. This CDR3 has 17 residues. The germline V gene has CDR1 KGHSH and CDR2 LQKENI.

The V call is TRBV30, the J call TRBJ2-3; unclear D gene. The CDR3 has 12 residues. Per the germline V gene, CDR1 is GTSNPN and CDR2 is SVGIG (reference sequence). The germline V and J ends were trimmed by 1 base and 7 bases, with 9 bases remaining between them. The CDR3 coding sequence is TGTGCCTGGAGTGGTGAGATGAATACGCAGTATTTT. Translating it yields CAWSGEMNTQYF. Full variable domain (missing parts from reference TRBV30 and TRBJ2-3): SQTIHQWPATLVQPVGSPLSLECTVEGTSNPNLYWYRQAAGRGLQLLFYSVGIGQISSEVPQNLSASRPQDRQFILSSKKLLLSDSGFYLCAWSGEMNTQYFGPGTRLTVL.

The genes are TRBV27 and TRBJ2-7, with 10 bases matching TRBD2. There are 13 residues in the CDR3. With V trimmed by 6 bases and J by 12 bases, 11 bases remained unmatched. Germline values: CDR1 MNHEY, CDR2 SMNVEV (reference sequence). The CDR3 bases are TGTGCCAGCAGCCCCAGCGGGAGGGCCTTGTGGTACTTC. This encodes CASSPSGRALWYF.

The J gene is TRBJ2-7, the V gene TRBV29-1, with D perhaps TRBD1 (6 bases). The germline V gene has CDR1 SQVTM and CDR2 ANQGSEA. V shed 5 bases and J shed 1 base, with 15 bases lying between them. This CDR3 has 14 amino acids. The CDR3 loop reads CSVRFGQLSYEQYF. The CDR3 DNA follows: TGCAGCGTTAGATTCGGACAGTTATCCTACGAGCAGTACTTC.

In its sample, this clone was seen a few times. The genes are TRBV2 and TRBJ2-1, with 8 positions matching TRBD2. Trimming took 6 bases from V and 0 from J; bases not matched to a gene: 4. Per the germline V gene, CDR1 is SNHLY and CDR2 is FYNNEI. The CDR3 totals 15 residues. The CDR3 is CASRKSGSSYNEQFF. The CDR3 nucleotides read TGTGCCAGCAGGAAAAGCGGGAGCTCCTACAATGAGCAGTTCTTC.

J is TRBJ2-7 and V is TRBV29-1; 8 bases map to TRBD1. The CDR3 totals 13 residues. The V and J ends lost 7 bases and 5 bases, in that order; junction bases with no gene match: 10. Germline V gene sequence: CDR1 SQVTM, CDR2 ANQGSEA. The CDR3 DNA sequence: TGCAGCGGTACCGGGCCAGGGGGCGACGAGCAGTACTTC. Translating gives CSGTGPGGDEQYF.

In the case of this clone: A read error may produce the germline difference seen at one junction end. The rearrangement uses TRBV7-9 and TRBJ1-6; D is possibly TRBD1 (6 bases). Germline-derived CDR1 and CDR2 are SEHNR and FQNEAQ (reference sequence). The CDR3 has 14 amino acids. The CDR3 coding sequence is TGTGCCAGCAGCTCAAGGACAGATAACTCACCCCTCCACTTT. It codes for CASSSRTDNSPLHF.

In its sample, this clone was seen a few times. The chain is built from TRBV7-3 and TRBJ1-3; no definite D call. The CDR3 is made up of 16 amino acids. V gave up 5 bases and J gave up 3 bases, with 17 bases separating them. Germline assignment: CDR1 SGHTA and CDR2 FQGTGA. The CDR3 region is CASSAFPGALGNTIYF. CDR3 coding DNA: TGTGCCAGCAGCGCGTTTCCGGGAGCTCTTGGAAACACCATATATTTT.

The CDR3 reads CASSLLSGNTEAFF. For the CDR3, the DNA is TGTGCCAGCAGCTTACTATCAGGGAACACTGAAGCTTTCTTT. The chain has TRBV7-3 and TRBJ1-1; D uncertain. Trimming removed 2 bases from V and 1 base from J, with 8 bases in between. The CDR3 spans 14 residues. Germline V gives CDR1 SGHTA, CDR2 FQGTGA.

The V and J genes are TRBV29-1 and TRBJ2-7; D unresolved. CDR1 is SQVTM and CDR2 is ANQGSEA in the germline V gene. V dropped 0 bases and J dropped 2 bases, with 8 bases sitting between them. CDR3 length: 13 residues. CDR3 bases: TGCAGCGTTGAAGACACAAATCCCTACGAGCAGTACTTC. Protein sequence: CSVEDTNPYEQYF.

The J gene is TRBJ2-5, the V gene TRBV10-1, with D unresolved. Deletions cut 7 bases from V and 0 bases from J, with 12 bases between. Germline V gene sequence: CDR1 WNHNN, CDR2 SYGVQD (reference sequence). The CDR3 extends over 14 amino acids. The CDR3 sequence is CASTLTPNQETQYF. CDR3 sequence (DNA): TGCGCCAGCACTCTGACACCAAACCAAGAGACCCAGTACTTC.

This clone was seen once. The V call is TRBV14, the J call TRBJ2-3; 10 bases line up with TRBD2. This CDR3 has 18 amino acids. Germline CDR1 reads SGHDN; CDR2 reads FVKESK. The junction had 10 bases not matched to a gene; V was cut back by 4 bases and J by 0 bases. This chain's CDR3 is CASSLKTTSGPSTDTQYF. The DNA for the CDR3 is TGTGCCAGCAGCCTCAAGACGACTAGCGGGCCTAGCACAGATACGCAGTATTTT.

The rearrangement links TRBV29-1 to TRBJ2-5; D may be TRBD1 (5 bases). Germline loops: CDR1 SQVTM, CDR2 ANQGSEA. This CDR3 contains 13 residues. The V gene lost 3 bases and the J gene lost 1 base, with 9 bases spanning the gap. CDR3 loop: CSVDGQGQETQYF. The CDR3 region has the DNA TGCAGCGTTGATGGGCAGGGCCAAGAGACCCAGTACTTC.

This clone came up once. The chain has TRBV7-9 and TRBJ2-1; TRBD2 might be the D (5 bases). V lost 4 bases and J 5 bases, leaving 9 bases between the germline ends. Germline V gene lookup returns CDR1 SEHNR and CDR2 FQNEAQ (reference sequence). The CDR3 sequence is 13 residues long. In nucleotides, the CDR3 is TGTGCCAGCAGCTCGACTAAGGACAATGAGCAGTTCTTC. It codes for CASSSTKDNEQFF.

J is TRBJ1-5 and V is TRBV4-1; D is unclear. This CDR3 region has 16 residues. The V gene's germline CDR1 is MGHRA and CDR2 YSYEKL. The V and J ends lost 1 base and 5 bases respectively, with 15 bases between them. The chain's CDR3 is CASSQGPGLYDQPQHF. As DNA, the CDR3 is TGCGCCAGCAGCCAAGGTCCGGGTCTTTACGATCAGCCCCAGCATTTT.

The rearrangement uses TRBV28 and TRBJ2-3, with 7 positions matching TRBD2. With 2 bases clipped from V and 2 bases from J, the junction kept 10 bases outside the gene matches. The V gene's germline CDR1 is MDHEN and CDR2 SYDVKM. The CDR3 consists of 17 residues. The CDR3 DNA reads as TGTGCCAGCAGTTTAAGTCTGGCTAGCGGAGTCACAGATACGCAGTATTTT. It codes for CASSLSLASGVTDTQYF.

V usage is TRBV7-6 and J usage is TRBJ2-6; no clear D. The germline V gene encodes CDR1 SGHVS and CDR2 FNYEAQ. With 0 bases removed from V and 0 bases from J, the gap between germline ends came to 6 bases. The CDR3 contains 16 residues. The CDR3 is CASSLAPGSGANVLTF. The CDR3 DNA sequence: TGTGCCAGCAGCTTAGCCCCAGGCTCTGGGGCCAACGTCCTGACTTTC.

This chain links TRBV18 with TRBJ2-7; D might be TRBD2 (7 bases). The germline CDR1 and CDR2 sequences are KGHSH and LQKENI. There are 13 residues in the CDR3. Trimming pared 2 bases from V and 6 bases from J, leaving 11 bases between. The CDR3 loop reads CASSPGEGGEQYF. The CDR3 DNA reads TGTGCCAGCTCACCAGGGGAGGGGGGCGAGCAGTACTTC.

The chain combines TRBV7-9 with TRBJ2-7; 9 nucleotides line up with TRBD1. V lost 5 bases to trimming and J lost 0 bases; unmatched junction nucleotides: 5. The germline gives CDR1 SEHNR, CDR2 FQNEAQ (reference sequence). There are 15 residues in the CDR3. The CDR3 sequence: CASSPRDRDSYEQYF. DNA of the CDR3: TGTGCCAGCAGCCCCCGGGACAGGGACTCCTACGAGCAGTACTTC.

This clone has just one count. This chain uses TRBV9 with TRBJ2-7; 11 nucleotides align to TRBD1. The CDR3 is made up of 15 amino acids. V shed 0 bases and J 2 bases; nucleotides not matched to a gene: 1. CDR1 and CDR2 from the germline V gene are SGDLS and YYNGEE. DNA of the CDR3: TGTGCCAGCAGCGTAGCGGGACAGGGGGCCTACGAGCAGTACTTC. Translated, it gives CASSVAGQGAYEQYF. The variable domain in full, with the rest retrieved from reference TRBV9 and TRBJ2-7, is DSGVTQTPKHLITATGQRVTLRCSPRSGDLSVYWYQQSLDQGLQFLIQYYNGEERAKGNILERFSAQQFPDLHSELNLSSLELGDSALYFCASSVAGQGAYEQYFGPGTRLTVT.

In this sample, this clone turned up once. The CDR3: CASSLSAGSAYGYTF. CDR3 in DNA: TGTGCCAGCAGTTTATCGGCAGGGTCGGCCTATGGCTACACCTTC. This chain joins TRBV28 and TRBJ1-2; possibly TRBD1 for D (5 bases). The V gene's germline CDR1 is MDHEN and CDR2 SYDVKM. The V gene lost 1 base and the J gene lost 4 bases, with 13 bases spanning the gap. The CDR3 covers 15 residues.

The CDR3 loop reads CASSLSRGNYGYTF. CDR3 bases: TGTGCCAGCAGCTTAAGTAGGGGAAACTATGGCTACACCTTC. The chain links TRBV11-2 to TRBJ1-2; D possibly corresponds to TRBD1 (5 bases). The CDR3 loop spans 14 amino acids. Between the trimmed V and J ends, which lost 2 bases and 2 bases, there was a span of 9 bases. Germline CDR1 SGHAT, CDR2 FQNNGV. Full variable domain (missing parts from reference TRBV11-2 and TRBJ1-2): EAGVAQSPRYKIIEKRQSVAFWCNPISGHATLYWYQQILGQGPKLLIQFQNNGVVDDSQLPKDRFSAERLKGVDSTLKIQPAKLEDSAVYLCASSLSRGNYGYTFGSGTRLTVV.